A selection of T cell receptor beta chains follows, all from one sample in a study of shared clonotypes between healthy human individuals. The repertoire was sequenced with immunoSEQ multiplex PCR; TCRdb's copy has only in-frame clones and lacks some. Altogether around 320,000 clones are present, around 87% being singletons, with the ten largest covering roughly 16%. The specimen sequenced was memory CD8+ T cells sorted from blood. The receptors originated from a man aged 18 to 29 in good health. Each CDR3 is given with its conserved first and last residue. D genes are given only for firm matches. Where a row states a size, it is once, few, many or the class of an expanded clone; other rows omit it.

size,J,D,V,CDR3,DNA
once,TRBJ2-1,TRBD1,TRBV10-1,CASSIGQGENDEQFF,TGCGCCAGCAGTATCGGGCAGGGGGAGAACGATGAGCAGTTCTTC
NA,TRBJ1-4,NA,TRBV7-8,CASNTGVREKLFF,TGTGCCAGCAACACGGGGGTACGGGAAAAACTGTTTTTT
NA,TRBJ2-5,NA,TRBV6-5,CASSYSMGETQYF,TGTGCCAGCAGTTACTCGATGGGAGAGACCCAGTACTTC
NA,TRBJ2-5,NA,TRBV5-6,CASSVTKFRIVDQETQYF,TGTGCCAGCAGCGTTACAAAGTTTAGGATCGTAGACCAAGAGACCCAGTACTTC
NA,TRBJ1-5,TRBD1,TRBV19,CASRGGVQPQHF,TGTGCCAGTAGAGGGGGCGTTCAGCCCCAGCATTTT
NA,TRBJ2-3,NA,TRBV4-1,CASSGAAEDTQYF,TGCGCCAGCAGTGGAGCGGCCGAAGATACGCAGTATTTT
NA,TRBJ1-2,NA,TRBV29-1,CSVPRREGYGYTF,TGCAGCGTACCTCGGAGGGAGGGCTATGGCTACACCTTC
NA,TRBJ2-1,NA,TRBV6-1,CASSDTDTGNNEQFF,TGTGCCAGCAGTGATACCGATACAGGGAACAATGAGCAGTTCTTC
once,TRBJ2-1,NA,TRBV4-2,CASSQDQREEQFF,TGTGCCAGCAGCCAAGATCAACGGGAGGAGCAGTTCTTC
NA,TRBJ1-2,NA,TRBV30,CAWSVHQALGYTF,TGTGCCTGGAGTGTACACCAGGCCCTCGGCTACACCTTC
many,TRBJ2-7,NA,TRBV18,CASSPPGSWGYEQYF,TGTGCCAGCTCACCACCGGGCAGTTGGGGCTACGAGCAGTACTTC
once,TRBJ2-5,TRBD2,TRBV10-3,CATGTDTSGAPETQYF,TGTGCCACAGGGACAGACACTAGCGGGGCCCCGGAGACCCAGTACTTC
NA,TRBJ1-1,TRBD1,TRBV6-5,CASSTRQGVTEAFF,TGTGCCAGCAGTACCAGACAGGGCGTTACTGAAGCTTTCTTT
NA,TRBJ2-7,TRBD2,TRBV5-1,CASSTTSGYEQYF,TGCGCCAGCAGCACGACTAGCGGATACGAGCAGTACTTC
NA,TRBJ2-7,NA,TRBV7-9,CASSPVRGIWGFSSYEQYF,TGTGCCAGCAGCCCAGTCCGGGGTATTTGGGGATTTAGCTCCTACGAGCAGTACTTC
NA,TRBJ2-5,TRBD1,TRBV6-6,CASSSGGSFQETQYF,TGTGCCAGCAGCTCAGGGGGTTCCTTCCAAGAGACCCAGTACTTC
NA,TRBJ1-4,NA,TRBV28,CASSFTGSQVAFREKLFF,TGTGCCAGCAGTTTTACAGGGTCCCAAGTCGCATTCCGGGAAAAACTGTTTTTT
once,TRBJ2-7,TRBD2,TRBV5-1,CASSGGTSGSRTVGNYEQYF,TGCGCCAGCAGCGGAGGGACTAGCGGGAGCAGAACAGTGGGCAACTACGAGCAGTACTTC
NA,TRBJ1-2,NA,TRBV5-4,CASSLGHDYGYTF,TGTGCCAGCAGCTTAGGACACGACTATGGCTACACCTTC
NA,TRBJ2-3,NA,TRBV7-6,CASSLSWDSDTQYF,TGTGCCAGCAGCTTATCCTGGGATTCAGATACGCAGTATTTT
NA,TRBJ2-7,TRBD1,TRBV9,CASSADRGRLMDEQYF,TGTGCCAGCAGCGCCGACAGGGGGCGCTTAATGGACGAGCAGTACTTC
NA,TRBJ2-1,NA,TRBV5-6,CASSLGRGSSYNEQFF,TGTGCCAGCAGCCTCGGACGGGGAAGCTCCTACAATGAGCAGTTCTTC
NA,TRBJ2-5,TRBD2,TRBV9,CASSVGYSPGGQETQYF,TGTGCCAGCAGCGTAGGGTACAGCCCCGGGGGGCAAGAGACCCAGTACTTC
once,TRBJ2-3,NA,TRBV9,CASSVELTRRCMGTQYF,TGTGCCAGCAGCGTAGAACTCACTAGGAGGTGTATGGGTACGCAGTATTTT
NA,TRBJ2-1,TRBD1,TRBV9,CASSLSRDRPLDEQFF,TGTGCCAGCAGCTTATCCCGGGACAGGCCCTTGGATGAGCAGTTCTTC
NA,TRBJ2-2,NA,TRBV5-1,CASSVLEGAVGELFF,TGCGCCAGCAGCGTGCTAGAAGGGGCGGTCGGGGAGCTGTTTTTT
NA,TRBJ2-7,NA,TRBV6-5,CASSYSGTHYEQYF,TGTGCCAGCAGTTACTCGGGGACCCACTACGAGCAGTACTTC
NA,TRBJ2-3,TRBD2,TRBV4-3,CASSQGPAGVPISTDTQYF,TGCGCCAGCAGCCAAGGCCCAGCGGGAGTCCCGATTAGCACAGATACGCAGTATTTT
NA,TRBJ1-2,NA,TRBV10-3,CAISESRAGEMYGYTF,TGTGCCATCAGTGAGTCGAGGGCGGGGGAGATGTATGGCTACACCTTC
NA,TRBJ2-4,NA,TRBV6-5,CASSYSSGGIQYF,TGTGCCAGCAGTTACTCCTCCGGGGGCATTCAGTACTTC
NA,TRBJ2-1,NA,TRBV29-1,CSVIRTDYNEQFF,TGCAGCGTGATAAGGACAGATTACAATGAGCAGTTCTTC
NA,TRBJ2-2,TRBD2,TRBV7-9,CASSRPVILAERGELFF,TGTGCCAGCAGCCGCCCAGTGATACTAGCGGAGCGTGGGGAGCTGTTTTTT
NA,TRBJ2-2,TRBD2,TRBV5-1,CASSLGLAGANTGELFF,TGCGCCAGCAGCTTGGGGCTAGCGGGAGCGAACACCGGGGAGCTGTTTTTT
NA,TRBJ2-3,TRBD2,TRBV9,CASSHGTSGDVAQYF,TGTGCCAGCAGCCATGGGACTAGCGGGGACGTTGCGCAGTATTTT
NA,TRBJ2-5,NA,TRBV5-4,CASSLVRGPRTQYF,TGTGCCAGCAGCTTGGTGCGGGGGCCGAGGACCCAGTACTTC
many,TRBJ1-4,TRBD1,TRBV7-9,CASSLNAGGGEKLFF,TGTGCCAGCAGCTTAAATGCAGGGGGCGGTGAAAAACTGTTTTTT
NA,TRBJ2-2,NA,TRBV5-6,CASSGTPNTGELFF,TGTGCCAGCAGTGGGACCCCTAACACCGGGGAGCTGTTTTTT
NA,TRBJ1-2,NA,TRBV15,CATRPRTGSYGYTF,TGTGCCACCAGGCCTCGGACGGGCTCCTATGGCTACACCTTC
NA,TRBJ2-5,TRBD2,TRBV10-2,CASSDPGLAGVVEETQYF,TGCGCCAGCAGTGACCCCGGACTAGCGGGAGTAGTGGAGGAGACCCAGTACTTC
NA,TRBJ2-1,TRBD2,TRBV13,CASSSPGTSVYNEQFF,TGTGCCAGCAGCTCCCCCGGGACTAGCGTTTACAATGAGCAGTTCTTC
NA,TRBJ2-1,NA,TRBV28,CASSPPFLSSYNEQFF,TGTGCCAGCAGCCCGCCTTTTTTGAGCTCCTACAATGAGCAGTTCTTC
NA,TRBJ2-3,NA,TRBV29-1,CSVELALLKGQTSTDTQYF,TGCAGCGTTGAATTGGCACTCCTCAAGGGTCAGACTAGCACAGATACGCAGTATTTT
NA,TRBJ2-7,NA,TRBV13,CASSLGHSYEQYF,TGTGCCAGCAGCTTAGGGCACTCCTACGAGCAGTACTTC
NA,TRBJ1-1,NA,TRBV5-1,CASSPGLNTEAFF,TGCGCCAGCAGCCCGGGTTTGAACACTGAAGCTTTCTTT
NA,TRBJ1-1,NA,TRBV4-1,CASSQEITNTEAFF,TGCGCCAGCAGCCAAGAAATAACGAACACTGAAGCTTTCTTT
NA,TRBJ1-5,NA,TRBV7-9,CASSLGGTNQPQHF,TGTGCCAGCAGCTTAGGGGGCACTAATCAGCCCCAGCATTTT